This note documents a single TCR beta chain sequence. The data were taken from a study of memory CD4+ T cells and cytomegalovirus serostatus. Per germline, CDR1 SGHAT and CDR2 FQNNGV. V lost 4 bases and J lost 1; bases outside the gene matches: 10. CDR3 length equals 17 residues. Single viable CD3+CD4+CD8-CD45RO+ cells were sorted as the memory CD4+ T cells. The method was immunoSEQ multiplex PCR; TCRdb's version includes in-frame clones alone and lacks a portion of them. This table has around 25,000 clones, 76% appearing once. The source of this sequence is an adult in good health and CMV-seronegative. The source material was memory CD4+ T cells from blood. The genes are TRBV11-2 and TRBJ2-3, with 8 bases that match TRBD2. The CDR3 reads CASSSLWGLERTDTQYF. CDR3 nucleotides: TGTGCCAGCAGCTCCCTATGGGGACTAGAGCGCACAGATACGCAGTATTTT.